These T cell receptor beta chains were read from a single sample in a study of T cell repertoires in cytomegalovirus infection. For these receptors, no antigen is known. TCRdb fed the reads into MiXCR, producing one record per CDR3 protein. The data contain approximately 310,000 distinct CDR3 sequences, 25% of them seen just once; the ten biggest clones take up about an eighth. The source material was cultured PBMCs, sampled from culture after CMV antigen stimulation. The source of these receptors is a human donor in good health (CMV status not recorded). Some clones in this sample may be carry-over from other donors' samples. Both conserved end residues are part of each CDR3. Fields, in order: D gene, J gene, V gene, clone size, CDR3 protein, CDR3 DNA. A D gene is named only where the DNA matches it firmly. Where a row states a size, it is once, few, many or the class of an expanded clone; other rows omit it.

D gene: TRBD1
J gene: TRBJ2-2
V gene: TRBV28
clone size: .
CDR3 protein: CASTSGTGQVGELFF
CDR3 DNA: TGTGCCAGCACCTCCGGGACAGGCCAAGTCGGGGAGCTGTTTTTT

D gene: .
J gene: TRBJ1-4
V gene: TRBV18
clone size: few
CDR3 protein: CASSPLQGNEKLFF
CDR3 DNA: TGTGCCAGCTCACCACTACAGGGAAATGAAAAACTGTTTTTT

D gene: TRBD2
J gene: TRBJ2-1
V gene: TRBV10-3
clone size: few
CDR3 protein: CAISDSGTNYNEQFF
CDR3 DNA: TGTGCCATCAGTGATTCAGGGACTAACTACAATGAGCAGTTCTTC

D gene: .
J gene: TRBJ2-1
V gene: TRBV27
clone size: few
CDR3 protein: CASSSRTDEQFF
CDR3 DNA: TGTGCCAGCAGTTCTAGGACAGATGAGCAGTTCTTC

D gene: TRBD1
J gene: TRBJ1-5
V gene: TRBV19
clone size: .
CDR3 protein: CASKRTGEGSQPQHF
CDR3 DNA: TGTGCCAGTAAAAGGACAGGGGAAGGGAGTCAGCCCCAGCATTTT

D gene: TRBD1
J gene: TRBJ1-4
V gene: TRBV27
clone size: few
CDR3 protein: CASSPRDRLLEREKLFF
CDR3 DNA: TGTGCCAGCAGTCCGAGGGACAGGCTGCTCGAACGGGAAAAACTGTTTTTT

D gene: .
J gene: TRBJ1-3
V gene: TRBV20-1
clone size: many
CDR3 protein: CSVRSLLAGNTIYF
CDR3 DNA: TGCAGTGTGCGGAGCCTTCTTGCCGGAAACACCATATATTTT

D gene: .
J gene: TRBJ2-5
V gene: TRBV19
clone size: once
CDR3 protein: CATADVLGQETQYF
CDR3 DNA: TGTGCCACAGCGGACGTACTCGGCCAAGAGACCCAGTACTTC

D gene: .
J gene: TRBJ1-3
V gene: TRBV12-3/TRBV12-4
clone size: few
CDR3 protein: CASSLWGGWRSGNTIYF
CDR3 DNA: TGTGCCAGCAGTTTATGGGGGGGCTGGAGGTCTGGAAACACCATATATTTT

D gene: .
J gene: TRBJ1-1
V gene: TRBV19
clone size: .
CDR3 protein: CASSMSLGGFNTEAFF
CDR3 DNA: TGTGCCAGTAGTATGTCGCTTGGAGGGTTCAACACTGAAGCTTTCTTT

D gene: .
J gene: TRBJ2-3
V gene: TRBV7-2
clone size: .
CDR3 protein: CASSEGVSTDTQYF
CDR3 DNA: TGTGCCAGCAGCGAAGGCGTTAGCACAGATACGCAGTATTTT

D gene: .
J gene: TRBJ1-1
V gene: TRBV29-1
clone size: many
CDR3 protein: CSVAYMSANTEAFF
CDR3 DNA: TGCAGCGTTGCCTACATGAGCGCGAACACTGAAGCTTTCTTT

D gene: .
J gene: TRBJ2-1
V gene: TRBV5-6
clone size: .
CDR3 protein: CASSQQFSSYNEQFF
CDR3 DNA: TGTGCCAGCAGCCAACAGTTTAGCTCCTACAATGAGCAGTTCTTC

D gene: .
J gene: TRBJ1-5
V gene: TRBV6-1
clone size: many
CDR3 protein: CASGQFDYNQPQHF
CDR3 DNA: TGTGCCAGCGGGCAGTTCGATTACAATCAGCCCCAGCATTTT

D gene: .
J gene: TRBJ1-2
V gene: TRBV11-2
clone size: many
CDR3 protein: CASSLDPKWGGHQANYGYTF
CDR3 DNA: TGTGCCAGCAGCTTAGATCCAAAGTGGGGTGGGCATCAAGCTAACTATGGCTACACCTTC

D gene: TRBD2
J gene: TRBJ2-1
V gene: TRBV27
clone size: .
CDR3 protein: CASSSRTSGFYNEQFF
CDR3 DNA: TGTGCCAGCAGTTCCCGGACTAGCGGGTTCTACAATGAGCAGTTCTTC

D gene: TRBD1
J gene: TRBJ2-5
V gene: TRBV7-2
clone size: .
CDR3 protein: CASSLLYRGQGGQTQYF
CDR3 DNA: TGTGCCAGCAGCTTATTATATAGGGGACAGGGGGGGCAGACCCAGTACTTC

D gene: TRBD2
J gene: TRBJ2-5
V gene: TRBV6-2/TRBV6-3
clone size: .
CDR3 protein: CATSWSGRGETQYF
CDR3 DNA: TGTGCCACCTCTTGGAGCGGGAGGGGAGAGACCCAGTACTTC

D gene: .
J gene: TRBJ2-7
V gene: TRBV19
clone size: .
CDR3 protein: CASSIGQSYEQYF
CDR3 DNA: TGTGCCAGTAGTATAGGGCAGAGCTACGAGCAGTACTTC

D gene: .
J gene: TRBJ2-5
V gene: TRBV7-2
clone size: .
CDR3 protein: CASSAREGETQYF
CDR3 DNA: TGTGCCAGCAGCGCAAGAGAGGGTGAGACCCAGTACTTC

D gene: TRBD2
J gene: TRBJ2-1
V gene: TRBV2
clone size: .
CDR3 protein: CAFGAGAAGGEQFF
CDR3 DNA: TGTGCCTTCGGGGCGGGAGCCGCCGGGGGTGAGCAGTTCTTC

D gene: .
J gene: TRBJ2-5
V gene: TRBV25-1
clone size: few
CDR3 protein: CASSDRGRGQETQYF
CDR3 DNA: TGTGCCAGCAGTGACCGGGGAAGGGGACAAGAGACCCAGTACTTC

D gene: .
J gene: TRBJ2-1
V gene: TRBV11-2
clone size: many
CDR3 protein: CASSLGGSGSYNEQFF
CDR3 DNA: TGTGCCAGCAGCTTAGGCGGGTCCGGCTCCTACAATGAGCAGTTCTTC

D gene: TRBD1
J gene: TRBJ2-1
V gene: TRBV7-2
clone size: few
CDR3 protein: CASSLVLGQGGDEQFF
CDR3 DNA: TGTGCCAGCAGCTTAGTCCTTGGACAGGGCGGCGATGAGCAGTTCTTC

D gene: TRBD2
J gene: TRBJ2-1
V gene: TRBV6-2/TRBV6-3
clone size: once
CDR3 protein: CASRVGTSGNNEQFF
CDR3 DNA: TGTGCCAGCAGGGTCGGGACTAGCGGGAACAATGAGCAGTTCTTC

D gene: TRBD1
J gene: TRBJ2-1
V gene: TRBV19
clone size: few
CDR3 protein: CASTFPGGSGNEQFF
CDR3 DNA: TGTGCCAGTACCTTTCCAGGGGGCTCAGGCAATGAGCAGTTCTTC

D gene: .
J gene: TRBJ2-1
V gene: TRBV20-1
clone size: few
CDR3 protein: CSAQRSGNEQFF
CDR3 DNA: TGCAGTGCCCAGCGGAGTGGCAATGAGCAGTTCTTC

D gene: .
J gene: TRBJ1-2
V gene: TRBV7-9
clone size: few
CDR3 protein: CASSLVKDGYTF
CDR3 DNA: TGTGCCAGCAGCTTAGTAAAGGATGGCTACACCTTC

D gene: TRBD1
J gene: TRBJ1-2
V gene: TRBV7-9
clone size: .
CDR3 protein: CASKGQDPDFYGYTF
CDR3 DNA: TGTGCCAGCAAAGGACAGGACCCCGACTTCTATGGCTACACCTTC

D gene: .
J gene: TRBJ1-2
V gene: TRBV27
clone size: .
CDR3 protein: CASSFLDRQMSGYTF
CDR3 DNA: TGTGCCAGCAGTTTCCTCGACAGGCAGATGTCTGGCTACACCTTC

D gene: .
J gene: TRBJ2-3
V gene: TRBV20-1
clone size: .
CDR3 protein: CSATRGGDADTQYF
CDR3 DNA: TGCAGTGCCACCCGAGGGGGGGATGCAGATACGCAGTATTTT

D gene: TRBD2
J gene: TRBJ2-4
V gene: TRBV19
clone size: few
CDR3 protein: CASSRRPAGGPQKNIQYF
CDR3 DNA: TGTGCCAGTAGTAGACGCCCGGCGGGAGGGCCCCAGAAAAACATTCAGTACTTC

D gene: .
J gene: TRBJ2-3
V gene: TRBV7-6
clone size: few
CDR3 protein: CASSLVKGLGSDTQYF
CDR3 DNA: TGTGCCAGCAGCTTAGTTAAGGGTTTGGGGTCAGATACGCAGTATTTT

D gene: .
J gene: TRBJ1-1
V gene: TRBV7-9
clone size: few
CDR3 protein: CASSPLTGQRNTEAFF
CDR3 DNA: TGTGCCAGCAGCCCCCTTACCGGACAGCGGAACACTGAAGCTTTCTTT

D gene: .
J gene: TRBJ1-1
V gene: TRBV2
clone size: .
CDR3 protein: CASSDGLIAMAFF
CDR3 DNA: TGTGCCAGCAGTGATGGGCTCATAGCGATGGCTTTCTTT

D gene: .
J gene: TRBJ2-1
V gene: TRBV15
clone size: .
CDR3 protein: CATSGRDRDYNEQFF
CDR3 DNA: TGTGCCACCAGCGGGCGGGACCGAGACTACAATGAGCAGTTCTTC

D gene: .
J gene: TRBJ2-3
V gene: TRBV10-3
clone size: .
CDR3 protein: CAIRGGAPSTDTQYF
CDR3 DNA: TGTGCCATCAGGGGGGGTGCACCTAGCACAGATACGCAGTATTTT

D gene: .
J gene: TRBJ1-2
V gene: TRBV11-2
clone size: many
CDR3 protein: CASSPTLGYGYTF
CDR3 DNA: TGTGCCAGCAGCCCGACTTTAGGCTATGGCTACACCTTC

D gene: .
J gene: TRBJ2-4
V gene: TRBV29-1
clone size: few
CDR3 protein: CSVGAGRNIQYF
CDR3 DNA: TGCAGCGTTGGGGCAGGGCGAAACATTCAGTACTTC

D gene: .
J gene: TRBJ2-1
V gene: TRBV5-1
clone size: many
CDR3 protein: CASSPGSFHEQFF
CDR3 DNA: TGCGCCAGCAGCCCCGGGAGTTTCCATGAGCAGTTCTTC

D gene: TRBD2
J gene: TRBJ2-1
V gene: TRBV19
clone size: .
CDR3 protein: CASSPHASGSPNEQFF
CDR3 DNA: TGTGCCAGTAGTCCCCACGCTAGCGGGAGTCCCAATGAGCAGTTCTTC

D gene: .
J gene: TRBJ2-7
V gene: TRBV7-2
clone size: many
CDR3 protein: CASSPQGGLASYEQYF
CDR3 DNA: TGTGCCAGCAGCCCCCAAGGAGGTCTCGCCTCCTACGAGCAGTACTTC

D gene: .
J gene: TRBJ1-4
V gene: TRBV7-9
clone size: .
CDR3 protein: CASSLGQGGNEKLFF
CDR3 DNA: TGTGCCAGCAGCTTAGGGCAAGGTGGAAATGAAAAACTGTTTTTT

D gene: .
J gene: TRBJ1-1
V gene: TRBV18
clone size: .
CDR3 protein: CASLTSSGVNTEAFF
CDR3 DNA: TGTGCCAGCCTAACTAGTTCGGGGGTGAACACTGAAGCTTTCTTT

D gene: .
J gene: TRBJ1-5
V gene: TRBV19
clone size: few
CDR3 protein: CASNFGWGNQPQHF
CDR3 DNA: TGTGCCAGTAATTTTGGTTGGGGCAATCAGCCCCAGCATTTT

D gene: .
J gene: TRBJ1-1
V gene: TRBV11-2
clone size: few
CDR3 protein: CASSPWGNTEAFF
CDR3 DNA: TGTGCCAGCAGCCCCTGGGGGAACACTGAAGCTTTCTTT

D gene: .
J gene: TRBJ1-1
V gene: TRBV11-2
clone size: many
CDR3 protein: CASSLFGTEAFF
CDR3 DNA: TGTGCCAGCAGCTTATTCGGCACTGAAGCTTTCTTT

D gene: .
J gene: TRBJ2-2
V gene: TRBV19
clone size: .
CDR3 protein: CASSIGETVNTGELFF
CDR3 DNA: TGTGCCAGTAGTATAGGGGAGACAGTGAACACCGGGGAGCTGTTTTTT

D gene: .
J gene: TRBJ2-1
V gene: TRBV6-2/TRBV6-3
clone size: .
CDR3 protein: CASSYSLGGKQFF
CDR3 DNA: TGTGCCAGCAGTTACTCTCTCGGCGGGAAGCAGTTCTTC